The 5 T cell receptor beta chains below were found in one sample sequenced in a study of blood T cell repertoires in COVID-19. Some clones are missing from TCRdb's copy, which holds only in-frame ones; the method was immunoSEQ multiplex PCR. Among roughly 150,000 clones listed, about four fifths were seen once. Input material: peripheral blood. The receptor source for this set is a man aged 55 to 70 with acute or convalescent COVID-19.

The chain joins TRBV24-1 to TRBJ2-2, with 8 bases that match TRBD1. Germline CDR1 is KGHDR and CDR2 is SFDVKD. V shed 5 bases, J shed 4 bases, and the junction held 8 bases outside the gene matches. This CDR3 region has 16 residues. The CDR3 loop reads CATSGGGQGATGELFF. The CDR3 bases are TGTGCCACCAGTGGAGGGGGGCAGGGGGCCACCGGGGAGCTGTTTTTT.

The CDR3 DNA follows: TGTGCCAGCATCCGACAGGGTGGTGGCGAAGCTTTCTTT. This encodes CASIRQGGGEAFF. J is TRBJ1-1 and V is TRBV6-5; 7 positions match TRBD1. After removal of 7 bases from V and 8 bases from J, the junction contained 10 bases not matched to a gene. The V gene's germline CDR1 is MNHEY and CDR2 SVGAGI. The CDR3 is 13 residues long.

This clone occurred a few times. This chain uses TRBV5-1 with TRBJ1-1; D not resolved. There are 13 residues in the CDR3. In germline, CDR1 is SGHRS, CDR2 YFSETQ. Trimming removed 0 bases from V and 7 bases from J, with 10 bases in between. CDR3 loop: CASSLGGLGEAFF. In DNA, the CDR3 is TGCGCCAGCAGCTTGGGAGGGCTGGGTGAAGCTTTCTTT.

This clone occurred once. This chain connects TRBV18 to TRBJ1-6, with a weak D call TRBD1 (5 bases). The CDR3 loop spans 15 amino acids. Germline CDR1 is KGHSH and CDR2 is LQKENI. V lost 3 bases and J lost 5, with 11 bases in between. Here the CDR3 reads CASSPGREDNSPLHF. The CDR3 bases are TGTGCCAGCTCACCGGGCAGGGAGGATAATTCACCCCTCCACTTT.

V is TRBV19 and J is TRBJ2-1; 8 bases are a match to TRBD1. Germline CDR1 and CDR2: LNHDA and SQIVND (reference sequence). This CDR3 spans 16 amino acids. V dropped 6 bases and J dropped 0; count of bases not matched to a gene: 7. This CDR3 is CASSKTGTGSYNEQFF. Here the CDR3 DNA reads TGTGCCAGTAGCAAGACCGGGACAGGCTCCTACAATGAGCAGTTCTTC.